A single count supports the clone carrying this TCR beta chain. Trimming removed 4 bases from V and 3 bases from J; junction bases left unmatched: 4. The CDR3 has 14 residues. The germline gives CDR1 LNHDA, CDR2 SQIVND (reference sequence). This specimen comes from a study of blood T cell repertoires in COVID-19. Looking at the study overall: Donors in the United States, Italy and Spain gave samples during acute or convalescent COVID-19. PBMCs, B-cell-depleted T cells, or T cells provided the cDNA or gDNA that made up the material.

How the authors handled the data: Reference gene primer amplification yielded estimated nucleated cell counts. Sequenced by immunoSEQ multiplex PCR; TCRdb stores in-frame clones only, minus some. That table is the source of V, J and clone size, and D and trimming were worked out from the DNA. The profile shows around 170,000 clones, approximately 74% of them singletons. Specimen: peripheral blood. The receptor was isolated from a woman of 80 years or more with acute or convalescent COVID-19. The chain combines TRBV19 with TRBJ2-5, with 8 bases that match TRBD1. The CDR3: CASSTTTGEETQYF. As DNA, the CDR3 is TGTGCCAGTAGTACCACGACAGGGGAAGAGACCCAGTACTTC.